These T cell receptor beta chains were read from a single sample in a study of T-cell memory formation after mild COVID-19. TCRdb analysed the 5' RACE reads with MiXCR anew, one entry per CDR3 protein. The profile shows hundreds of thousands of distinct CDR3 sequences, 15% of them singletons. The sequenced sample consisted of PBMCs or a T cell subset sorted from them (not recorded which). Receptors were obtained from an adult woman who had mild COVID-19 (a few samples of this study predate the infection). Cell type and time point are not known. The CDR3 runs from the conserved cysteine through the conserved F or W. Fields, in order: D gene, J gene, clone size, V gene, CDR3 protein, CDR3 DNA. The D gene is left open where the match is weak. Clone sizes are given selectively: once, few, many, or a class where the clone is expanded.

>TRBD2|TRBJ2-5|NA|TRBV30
CAWSRGGSQETQYF
TGTGCCTGGAGTCGGGGAGGGTCGCAAGAGACCCAGTACTTC
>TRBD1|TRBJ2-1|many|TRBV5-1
CASSFTPGQASSSYNEQFF
TGCGCCAGCAGCTTCACACCGGGACAGGCCTCGAGCTCCTACAATGAGCAGTTCTTC
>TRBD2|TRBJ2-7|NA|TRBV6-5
CASRSSGTYEQYF
TGTGCCAGCAGGAGTAGCGGGACCTACGAGCAGTACTTC
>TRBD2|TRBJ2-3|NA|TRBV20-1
CSARHGTSGTDTQYF
TGCAGTGCCAGGCACGGGACTAGCGGCACAGATACGCAGTATTTT
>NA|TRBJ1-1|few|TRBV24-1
CATSGVGNTEAFF
TGTGCCACCTCGGGGGTTGGGAACACTGAAGCTTTCTTT
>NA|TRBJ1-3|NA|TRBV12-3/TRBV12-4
CASIGRTHSGNTIYF
TGTGCCAGCATCGGAAGGACACACTCTGGAAACACCATATATTTT
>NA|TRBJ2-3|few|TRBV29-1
CSVEGPGDWPDTQYF
TGCAGCGTTGAAGGGCCAGGAGATTGGCCAGATACGCAGTATTTT
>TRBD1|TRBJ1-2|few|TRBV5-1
CASRLGQGRYGYTF
TGCGCCAGCCGTCTGGGACAGGGGCGCTATGGCTACACCTTC
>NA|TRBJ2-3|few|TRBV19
CASKSGSSSTDTQYF
TGTGCCAGTAAGTCTGGGTCGTCTAGCACAGATACGCAGTATTTT
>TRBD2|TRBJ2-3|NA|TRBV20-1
CSARDLLAGTDTQYF
TGCAGTGCTAGAGATCTACTAGCGGGGACAGATACGCAGTATTTT
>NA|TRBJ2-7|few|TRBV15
CATSRDPGPYEQYF
TGTGCCACCAGCAGAGACCCCGGGCCCTACGAGCAGTACTTC
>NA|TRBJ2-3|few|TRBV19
CASSTGLPDTQYF
TGTGCCAGTAGTACCGGACTGCCAGATACGCAGTATTTT
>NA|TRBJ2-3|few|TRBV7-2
CASSFFVDTQYF
TGTGCCAGCAGCTTTTTCGTAGATACGCAGTATTTT
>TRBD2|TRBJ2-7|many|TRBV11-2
CASTHIWTRNYEQYF
TGTGCCAGCACCCACATCTGGACTAGAAACTACGAGCAGTACTTC
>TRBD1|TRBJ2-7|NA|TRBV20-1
CSASDTGTGDPTYEQYF
TGCAGTGCTAGTGATACCGGGACAGGGGACCCCACCTACGAGCAGTACTTC
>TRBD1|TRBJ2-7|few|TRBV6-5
CASRLGQGPYEQYF
TGTGCCAGCCGCTTGGGACAGGGACCCTACGAGCAGTACTTC
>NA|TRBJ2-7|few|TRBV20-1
CSARIGVSYEQYF
TGCAGTGCTAGAATAGGGGTTTCCTACGAGCAGTACTTC
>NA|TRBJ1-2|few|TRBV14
CASSQGVVDYGYTF
TGTGCCAGCAGCCAAGGGGTAGTCGACTATGGCTACACCTTC
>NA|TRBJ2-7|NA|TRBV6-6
CASRSTAASGEQYF
TGTGCCAGCAGATCGACAGCGGCAAGTGGGGAGCAGTACTTC
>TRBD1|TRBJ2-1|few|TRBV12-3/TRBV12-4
CASSRDRVLTEQFF
TGTGCCAGCAGCCGGGACAGGGTTTTGACTGAGCAGTTCTTC
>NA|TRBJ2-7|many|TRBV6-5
CASSLVGGGYEQYF
TGTGCCAGCAGTTTGGTCGGGGGTGGATACGAGCAGTACTTC
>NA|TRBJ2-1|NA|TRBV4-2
CASSQEGVGIRLFF
TGTGCCAGCAGCCAAGAAGGGGTAGGGATTAGACTGTTCTTC
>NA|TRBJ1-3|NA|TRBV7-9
CASSLEKVGRPIVGNTIYF
TGTGCCAGCAGCTTAGAAAAGGTCGGGCGCCCCATTGTTGGAAACACCATATATTTT
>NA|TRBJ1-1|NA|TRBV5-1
CASSLGPPDEAFF
TGCGCCAGCAGCTTGGGACCTCCAGATGAAGCTTTCTTT
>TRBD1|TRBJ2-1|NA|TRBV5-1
CASTLTGGYEQFF
TGCGCCAGCACCCTTACAGGGGGCTATGAGCAGTTCTTC
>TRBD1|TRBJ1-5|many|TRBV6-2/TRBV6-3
CASTKGDRAGNQPQHF
TGTGCCAGCACCAAGGGGGACAGGGCTGGCAATCAGCCCCAGCATTTT
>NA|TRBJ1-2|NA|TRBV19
CASKTRDYGYTF
TGTGCCAGTAAGACCCGGGACTATGGCTACACCTTC
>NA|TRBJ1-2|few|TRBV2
CASSGETAFYYGYTF
TGTGCCAGCAGTGGTGAGACAGCATTCTACTATGGCTACACCTTC
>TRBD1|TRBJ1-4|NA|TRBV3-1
CASSPTQGAGEKLFF
TGTGCCAGCAGCCCAACACAGGGGGCCGGAGAAAAACTGTTTTTT
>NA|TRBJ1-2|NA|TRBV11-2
CASSPYAYYGYTF
TGTGCCAGCAGCCCTTACGCTTACTATGGCTACACCTTC
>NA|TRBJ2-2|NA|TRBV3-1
CASSRGAIGELFF
TGTGCCAGCAGCCGGGGGGCTATCGGGGAGCTGTTTTTT
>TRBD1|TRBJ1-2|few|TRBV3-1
CASARGDGYTF
TGTGCCAGCGCCAGGGGGGATGGCTACACCTTC
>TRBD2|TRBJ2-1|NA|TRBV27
CASSLEVGGGNEQFF
TGTGCCAGCAGTTTAGAGGTCGGGGGGGGGAATGAGCAGTTCTTC
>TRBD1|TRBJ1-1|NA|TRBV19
CASSRGQLNTEAFF
TGTGCCAGTAGTAGGGGACAGCTGAACACTGAAGCTTTCTTT
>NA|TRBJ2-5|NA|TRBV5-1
CASSYGYSQETQYF
TGCGCCAGCAGCTACGGATACAGCCAGGAGACCCAGTACTTC
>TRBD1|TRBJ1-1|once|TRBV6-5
CASSYDRAGNTEAFF
TGTGCCAGCAGTTACGACAGGGCAGGGAACACTGAAGCTTTCTTT
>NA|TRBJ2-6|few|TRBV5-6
CASSLRAAGANVLTF
TGTGCCAGCAGTCTACGGGCCGCTGGGGCCAACGTCCTGACTTTC
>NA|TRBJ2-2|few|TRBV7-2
CASSLAVNTGELFF
TGTGCCAGCAGCTTAGCTGTTAACACCGGGGAGCTGTTTTTT
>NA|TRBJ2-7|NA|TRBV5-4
CASSGRTDAYEQYF
TGTGCCAGCAGCGGTAGGACAGATGCCTACGAGCAGTACTTC
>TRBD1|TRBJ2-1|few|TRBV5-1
CASSLQGSDYNEQFF
TGCGCCAGCAGCCTACAGGGGAGCGACTACAATGAGCAGTTCTTC
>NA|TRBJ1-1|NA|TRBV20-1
CSALARLVGDTEAFF
TGCAGTGCCCTTGCCCGTTTGGTGGGGGACACTGAAGCTTTCTTT
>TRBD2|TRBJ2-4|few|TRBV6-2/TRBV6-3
CASSYLTKGLAGEAWAKNIQYF
TGTGCCAGCAGTTACCTCACGAAGGGACTAGCGGGAGAAGCCTGGGCCAAAAACATTCAGTACTTC
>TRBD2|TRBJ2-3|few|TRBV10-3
CAISETVLAVDNTQYF
TGTGCCATCAGTGAGACGGTACTAGCGGTTGACAATACGCAGTATTTT
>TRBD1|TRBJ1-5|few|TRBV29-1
CSAKWGQLQHF
TGCAGCGCCAAGTGGGGACAGCTCCAGCATTTT
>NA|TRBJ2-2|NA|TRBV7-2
CASSLGGGSRTGELFF
TGTGCCAGCAGCCTGGGGGGGGGCTCGCGGACCGGGGAGCTGTTTTTT
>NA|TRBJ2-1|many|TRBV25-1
CASSGYNEQFF
TGTGCCAGCAGTGGTTACAATGAGCAGTTCTTC
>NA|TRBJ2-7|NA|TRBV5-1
CASSPGGFSSYEQYF
TGCGCCAGCAGCCCGGGGGGCTTTAGCTCCTACGAGCAGTACTTC
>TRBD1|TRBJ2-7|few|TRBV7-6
CASRGQTHEQYF
TGTGCCAGCAGGGGACAGACTCACGAGCAGTACTTC